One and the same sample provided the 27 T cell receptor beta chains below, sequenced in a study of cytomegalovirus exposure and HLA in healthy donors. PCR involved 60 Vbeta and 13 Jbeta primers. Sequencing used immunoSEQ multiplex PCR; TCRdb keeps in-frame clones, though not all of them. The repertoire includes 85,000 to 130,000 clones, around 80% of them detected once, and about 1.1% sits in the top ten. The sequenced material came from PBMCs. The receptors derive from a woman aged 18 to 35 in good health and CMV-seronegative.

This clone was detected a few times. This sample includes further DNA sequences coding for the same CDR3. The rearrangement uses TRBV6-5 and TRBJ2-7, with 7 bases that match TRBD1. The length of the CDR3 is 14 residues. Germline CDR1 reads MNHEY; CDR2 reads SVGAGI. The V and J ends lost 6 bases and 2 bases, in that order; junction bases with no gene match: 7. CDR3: CASSPQGPPYEQYF. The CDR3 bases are TGTGCCAGCAGCCCACAGGGGCCGCCCTACGAGCAGTACTTC.

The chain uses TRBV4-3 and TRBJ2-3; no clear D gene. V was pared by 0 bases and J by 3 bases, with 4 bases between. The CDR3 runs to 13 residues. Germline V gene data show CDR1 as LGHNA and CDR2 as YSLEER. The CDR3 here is CASSQDSTDTQYF. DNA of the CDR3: TGCGCCAGCAGCCAAGACAGTACAGATACGCAGTATTTT.

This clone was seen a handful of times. CDR3 coding DNA: TGTGCCAGCAGCATATTTACAGGGACGACTGGAAACACCATATATTTT. Protein sequence: CASSIFTGTTGNTIYF. V usage is TRBV5-6 and J usage is TRBJ1-3; TRBD1 might be the D (6 bases). V was pared by 4 bases and J by 2 bases, with 16 bases between. Germline loops: CDR1 SGHDT, CDR2 YYEEEE. The CDR3 loop spans 16 amino acids.

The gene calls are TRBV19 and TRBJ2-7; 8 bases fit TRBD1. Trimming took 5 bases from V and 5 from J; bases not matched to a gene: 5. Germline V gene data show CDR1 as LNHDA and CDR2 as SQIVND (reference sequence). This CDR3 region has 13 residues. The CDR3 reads CASSAGQAHEQYF. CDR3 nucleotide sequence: TGTGCCAGTAGTGCGGGACAGGCGCACGAGCAGTACTTC.

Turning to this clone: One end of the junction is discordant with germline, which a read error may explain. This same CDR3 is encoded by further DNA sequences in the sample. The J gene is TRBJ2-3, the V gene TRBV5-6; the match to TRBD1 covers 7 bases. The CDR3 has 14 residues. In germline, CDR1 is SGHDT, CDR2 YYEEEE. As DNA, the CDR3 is TGTGCCAGCAAGACAGGGACCAGCACGGATACGCAGTATTTT. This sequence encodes CASKTGTSTDTQYF.

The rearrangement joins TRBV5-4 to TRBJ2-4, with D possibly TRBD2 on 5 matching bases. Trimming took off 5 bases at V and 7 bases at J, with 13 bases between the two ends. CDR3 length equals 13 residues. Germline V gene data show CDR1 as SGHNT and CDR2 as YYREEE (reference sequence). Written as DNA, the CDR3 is TGTGCCAGCAGAACCGGACTGGGGAACATTCAGTACTTC. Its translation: CASRTGLGNIQYF. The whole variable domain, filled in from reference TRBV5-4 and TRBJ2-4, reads ETGVTQSPTHLIKTRGQQVTLRCSSQSGHNTVSWYQQALGQGPQFIFQYYREEENGRGNFPPRFSGLQFPNYSSELNVNALELDDSALYLCASRTGLGNIQYFGAGTRLSVL.

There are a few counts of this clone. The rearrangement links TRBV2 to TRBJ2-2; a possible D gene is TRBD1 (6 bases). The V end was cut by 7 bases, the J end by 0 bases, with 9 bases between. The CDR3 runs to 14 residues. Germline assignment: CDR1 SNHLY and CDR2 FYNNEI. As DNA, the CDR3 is TGTGCCAGCAACCAGGGGACGAACACCGGGGAGCTGTTTTTT. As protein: CASNQGTNTGELFF.

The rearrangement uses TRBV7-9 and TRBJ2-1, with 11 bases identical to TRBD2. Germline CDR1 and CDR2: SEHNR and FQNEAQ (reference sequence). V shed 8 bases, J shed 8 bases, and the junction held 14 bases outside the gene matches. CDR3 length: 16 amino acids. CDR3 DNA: TGTGCCAGCTACGGTGCATCTAGCGGGGGGATGTATGAGCAGTTCTTC. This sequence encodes CASYGASSGGMYEQFF. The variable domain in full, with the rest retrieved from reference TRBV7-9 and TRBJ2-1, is DTGVSQNPRHKITKRGQNVTFRCDPISEHNRLYWYRQTLGQGPEFLTYFQNEAQLEKSRLLSDRFSAERPKGSFSTLEIQRTEQGDSAMYLCASYGASSGGMYEQFFGPGTRLTVL.

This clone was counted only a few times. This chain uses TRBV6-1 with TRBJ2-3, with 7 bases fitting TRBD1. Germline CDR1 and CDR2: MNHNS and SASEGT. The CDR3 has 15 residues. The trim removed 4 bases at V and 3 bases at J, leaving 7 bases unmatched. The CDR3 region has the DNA TGTGCCAGCAGTGTTTTCAGGGGGAGAACAGATACGCAGTATTTT. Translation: CASSVFRGRTDTQYF.

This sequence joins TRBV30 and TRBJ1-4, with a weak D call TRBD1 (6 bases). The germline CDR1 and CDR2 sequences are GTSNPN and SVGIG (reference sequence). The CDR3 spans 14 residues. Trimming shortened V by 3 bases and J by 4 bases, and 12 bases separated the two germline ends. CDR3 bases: TGTGCCTGGAGCGCCGGGACAAATAATGAAAAACTGTTTTTT. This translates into CAWSAGTNNEKLFF.

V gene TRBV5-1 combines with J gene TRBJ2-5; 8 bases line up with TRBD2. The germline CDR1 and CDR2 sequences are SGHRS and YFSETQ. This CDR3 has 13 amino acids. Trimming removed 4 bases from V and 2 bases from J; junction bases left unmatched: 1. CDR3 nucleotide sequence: TGCGCCAGCAGCCCGGGGGGGCAAGAGACCCAGTACTTC. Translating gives CASSPGGQETQYF.

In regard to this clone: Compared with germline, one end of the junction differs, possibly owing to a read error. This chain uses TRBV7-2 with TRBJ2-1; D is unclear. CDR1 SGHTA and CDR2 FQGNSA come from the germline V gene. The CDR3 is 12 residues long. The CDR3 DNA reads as TGTGCCGGCAGCTTAGCCCTCCATGAGCAGTTCTTC. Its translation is CAGSLALHEQFF. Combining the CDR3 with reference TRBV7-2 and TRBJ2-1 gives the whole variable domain GAGVSQSPSNKVTEKGKDVELRCDPISGHTALYWYRQSLGQGLEFLIYFQGNSAPDKSGLPSDRFSAERTGGSVSTLTIQRTQQEDSAVYLCAGSLALHEQFFGPGTRLTVL.

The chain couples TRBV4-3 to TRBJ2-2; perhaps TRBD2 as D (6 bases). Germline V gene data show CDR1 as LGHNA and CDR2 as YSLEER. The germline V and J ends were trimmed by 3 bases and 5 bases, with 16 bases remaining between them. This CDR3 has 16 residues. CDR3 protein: CASSQHRAGLTGELFF. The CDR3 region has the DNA TGCGCCAGCAGCCAGCACCGGGCGGGGTTAACCGGGGAGCTGTTTTTT.

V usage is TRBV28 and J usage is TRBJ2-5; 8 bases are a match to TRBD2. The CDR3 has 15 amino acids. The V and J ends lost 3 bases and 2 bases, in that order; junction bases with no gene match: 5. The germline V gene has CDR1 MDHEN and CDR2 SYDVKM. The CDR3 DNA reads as TGTGCCAGCAGTTTGGCGGGGGGACCGCAAGAGACCCAGTACTTC. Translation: CASSLAGGPQETQYF.

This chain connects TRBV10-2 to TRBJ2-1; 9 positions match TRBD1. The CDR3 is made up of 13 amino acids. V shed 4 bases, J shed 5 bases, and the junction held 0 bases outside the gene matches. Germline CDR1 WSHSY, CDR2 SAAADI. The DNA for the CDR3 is TGCGCCAGCAGTGGACAGGGGGACAATGAGCAGTTCTTC. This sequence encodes CASSGQGDNEQFF.

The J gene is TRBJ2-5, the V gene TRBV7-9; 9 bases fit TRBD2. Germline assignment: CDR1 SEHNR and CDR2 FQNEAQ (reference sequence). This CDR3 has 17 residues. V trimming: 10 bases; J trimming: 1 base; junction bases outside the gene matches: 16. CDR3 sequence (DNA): TGTGCCAACCCACGGCCCGGGCTAGCGGGATCCCAAGAGACCCAGTACTTC. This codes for CANPRPGLAGSQETQYF. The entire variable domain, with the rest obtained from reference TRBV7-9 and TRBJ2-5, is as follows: DTGVSQNPRHKITKRGQNVTFRCDPISEHNRLYWYRQTLGQGPEFLTYFQNEAQLEKSRLLSDRFSAERPKGSFSTLEIQRTEQGDSAMYLCANPRPGLAGSQETQYFGPGTRLLVL.

The CDR3 region is CASSQELGSGGYEQYF. CDR3 bases: TGCGCCAGCAGCCAAGAGCTAGGGAGCGGGGGCTACGAGCAGTACTTC. This sequence joins TRBV4-3 and TRBJ2-7, with 8 bases matching TRBD2. J gave up 3 bases and V 0 bases, and 7 bases lay outside the gene matches. Germline V gene lookup returns CDR1 LGHNA and CDR2 YSLEER. The CDR3 is 16 amino acids.

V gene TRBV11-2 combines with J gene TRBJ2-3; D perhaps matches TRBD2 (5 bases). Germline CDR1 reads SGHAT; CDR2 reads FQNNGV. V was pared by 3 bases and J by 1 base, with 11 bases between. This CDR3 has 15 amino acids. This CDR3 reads CASSFRGRRTDTQYF. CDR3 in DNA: TGTGCCAGCAGCTTCCGAGGGAGACGCACAGATACGCAGTATTTT.

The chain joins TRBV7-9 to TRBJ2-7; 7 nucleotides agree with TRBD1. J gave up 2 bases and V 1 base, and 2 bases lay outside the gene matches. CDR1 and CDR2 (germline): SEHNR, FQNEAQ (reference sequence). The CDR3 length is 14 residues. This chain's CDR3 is CASSLGQGAYEQYF. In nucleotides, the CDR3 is TGTGCCAGCAGCTTAGGGCAGGGGGCCTACGAGCAGTACTTC.

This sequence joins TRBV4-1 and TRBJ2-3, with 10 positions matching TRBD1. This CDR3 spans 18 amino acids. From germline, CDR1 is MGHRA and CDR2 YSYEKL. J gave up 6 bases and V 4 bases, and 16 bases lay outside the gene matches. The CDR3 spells CASSRKSRQGAELDTQYF. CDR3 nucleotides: TGCGCCAGCAGCCGGAAGAGCAGACAGGGGGCTGAACTGGATACGCAGTATTTT.

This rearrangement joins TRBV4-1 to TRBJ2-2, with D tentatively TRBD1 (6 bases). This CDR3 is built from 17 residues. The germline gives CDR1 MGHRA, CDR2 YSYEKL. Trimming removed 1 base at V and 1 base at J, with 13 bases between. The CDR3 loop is CASSQGGRGRNTGELFF. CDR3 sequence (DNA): TGCGCCAGCAGCCAAGGGGGCAGGGGCCGGAACACCGGGGAGCTGTTTTTT.

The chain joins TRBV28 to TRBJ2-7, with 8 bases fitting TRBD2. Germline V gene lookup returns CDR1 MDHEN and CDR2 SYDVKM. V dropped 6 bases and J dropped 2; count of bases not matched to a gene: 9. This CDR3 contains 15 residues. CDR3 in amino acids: CASSSAGERPYEQYF. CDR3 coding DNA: TGTGCCAGCAGCTCAGCGGGAGAAAGACCCTACGAGCAGTACTTC. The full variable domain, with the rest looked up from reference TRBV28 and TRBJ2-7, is DVKVTQSSRYLVKRTGEKVFLECVQDMDHENMFWYRQDPGLGLRLIYFSYDVKMKEKGDIPEGYSVSREKKERFSLILESASTNQTSMYLCASSSAGERPYEQYFGPGTRLTVT.

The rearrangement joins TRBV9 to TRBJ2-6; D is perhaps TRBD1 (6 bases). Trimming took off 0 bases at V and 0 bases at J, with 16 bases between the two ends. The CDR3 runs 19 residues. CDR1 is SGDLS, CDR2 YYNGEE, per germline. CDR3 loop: CASSVVAGDKYSGANVLTF. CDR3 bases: TGTGCCAGCAGCGTAGTAGCAGGGGACAAATACTCTGGGGCCAACGTCCTGACTTTC.

The CDR3 loop reads CASTQGEGHNSPLHF. The CDR3, as DNA: TGTGCCAGCACTCAAGGGGAGGGGCATAATTCACCCCTCCACTTT. The chain joins TRBV6-1 to TRBJ1-6, with D possibly being TRBD1 (5 bases). V was pared by 7 bases and J by 5 bases, with 15 bases between. In germline, CDR1 is MNHNS, CDR2 SASEGT. The CDR3 extends over 15 amino acids.

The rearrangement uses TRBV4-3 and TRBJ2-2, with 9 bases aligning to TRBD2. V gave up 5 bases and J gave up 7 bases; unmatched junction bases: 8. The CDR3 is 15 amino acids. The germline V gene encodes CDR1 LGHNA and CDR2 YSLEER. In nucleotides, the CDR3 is TGCGCCAGCAGCTTTAATAGCGGGAGCGGCGGGGAGCTGTTTTTT. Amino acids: CASSFNSGSGGELFF.

CDR3 residues: CASSLRGAGETQYF. In DNA, the CDR3 is TGTGCCAGCAGTTTACGGGGGGCAGGGGAGACCCAGTACTTC. The genes are TRBV27 and TRBJ2-5; the D gene is possibly TRBD2 (7 bases). Trimming left V 2 bases short and J 5 bases short, with 12 bases between. Germline-derived CDR1 and CDR2 are MNHEY and SMNVEV (reference sequence). The CDR3 has 14 residues.

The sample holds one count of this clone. The CDR3 DNA reads as TGTGCCAGCTCACGGACCCTAGGGGCGAACCGATCTCGAGAGACCCAGTACTTC. Amino acid sequence: CASSRTLGANRSRETQYF. This chain joins TRBV18 and TRBJ2-5; D might be TRBD1 (5 bases). The CDR3 has 18 residues. With 4 bases removed from V and 4 bases from J, the gap between germline ends came to 25 bases. Germline assignment: CDR1 KGHSH and CDR2 LQKENI.